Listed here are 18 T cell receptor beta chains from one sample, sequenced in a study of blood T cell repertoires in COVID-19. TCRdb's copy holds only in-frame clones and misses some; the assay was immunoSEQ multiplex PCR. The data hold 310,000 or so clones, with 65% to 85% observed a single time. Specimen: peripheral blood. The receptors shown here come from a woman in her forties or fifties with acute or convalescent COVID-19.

CDR3 loop: CASSFRGQLEYEQYF. CDR3 DNA sequence: TGTGCCAGCAGCTTTAGAGGCCAGCTAGAGTACGAGCAGTACTTC. The chain combines TRBV13 with TRBJ2-7; D is uncertain. V was shortened by 3 bases and J by 4 bases, with 16 bases between the two germline ends. Per germline, CDR1 PRHDT and CDR2 FYEKMQ (reference sequence). This CDR3 is 15 amino acids long.

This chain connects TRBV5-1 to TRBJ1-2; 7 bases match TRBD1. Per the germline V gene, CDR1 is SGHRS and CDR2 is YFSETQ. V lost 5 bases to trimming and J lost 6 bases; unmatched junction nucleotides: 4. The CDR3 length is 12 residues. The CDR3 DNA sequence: TGCGCCAGCAGTGGGACAGACCATGGCTACACCTTC. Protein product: CASSGTDHGYTF.

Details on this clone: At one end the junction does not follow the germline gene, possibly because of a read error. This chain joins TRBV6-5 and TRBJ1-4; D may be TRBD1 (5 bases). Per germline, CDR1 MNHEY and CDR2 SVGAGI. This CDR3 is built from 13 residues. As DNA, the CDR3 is TGTGCCAGCAGTTACACTGCCGGTAGGCCGGGGGTTTTT. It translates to CASSYTAGRPGVF.

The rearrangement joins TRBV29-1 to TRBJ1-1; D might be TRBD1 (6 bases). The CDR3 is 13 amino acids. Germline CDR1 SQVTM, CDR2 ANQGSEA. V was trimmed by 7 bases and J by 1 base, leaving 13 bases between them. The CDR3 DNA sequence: TGCAGCGGACTCAGGGGTCAGAACACTGAAGCTTTCTTT. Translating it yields CSGLRGQNTEAFF.

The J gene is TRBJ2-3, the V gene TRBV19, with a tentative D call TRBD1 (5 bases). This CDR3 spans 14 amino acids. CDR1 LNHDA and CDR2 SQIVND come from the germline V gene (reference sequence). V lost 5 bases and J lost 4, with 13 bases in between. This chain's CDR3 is CASSLGQGADTQYF. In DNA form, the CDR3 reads TGTGCCAGTAGTTTGGGTCAGGGTGCAGATACGCAGTATTTT.

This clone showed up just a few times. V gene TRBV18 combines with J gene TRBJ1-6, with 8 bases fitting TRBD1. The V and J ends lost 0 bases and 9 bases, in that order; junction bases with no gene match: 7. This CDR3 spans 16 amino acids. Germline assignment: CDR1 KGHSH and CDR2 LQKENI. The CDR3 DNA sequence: TGTGCCAGCTCACCACCCCGACAGGGGAAGGGTTCACCCCTCCACTTT. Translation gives CASSPPRQGKGSPLHF. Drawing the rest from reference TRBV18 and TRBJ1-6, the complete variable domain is NAGVMQNPRHLVRRRGQEARLRCSPMKGHSHVYWYRQLPEEGLKFMVYLQKENIIDESGMPKERFSAEFPKEGPSILRIQQVVRGDSAAYFCASSPPRQGKGSPLHFGNGTRLTVT.

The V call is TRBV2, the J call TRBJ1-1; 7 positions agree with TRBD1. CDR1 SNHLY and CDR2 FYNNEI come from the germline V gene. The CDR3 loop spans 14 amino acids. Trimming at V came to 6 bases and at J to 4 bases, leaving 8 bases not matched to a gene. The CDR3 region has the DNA TGTGCCAGCAGGTCCACCCAGGGGGGCACTGAAGCTTTCTTT. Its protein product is CASRSTQGGTEAFF.

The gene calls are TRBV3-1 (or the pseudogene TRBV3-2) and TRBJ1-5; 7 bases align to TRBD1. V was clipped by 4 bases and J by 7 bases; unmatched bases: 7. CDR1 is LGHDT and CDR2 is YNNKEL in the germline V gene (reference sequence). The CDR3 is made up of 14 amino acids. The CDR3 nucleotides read TGTGCCAGCAGCCTTCAACGGGACAGCCAGCCCCAGCATTTT. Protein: CASSLQRDSQPQHF.

The CDR3 DNA follows: TGTGCCAGCAGCCAAGAGGCAAACCCTGTCCCCGTTTATAGCAATCAGCCCCAGCATTTT. Translating gives CASSQEANPVPVYSNQPQHF. The chain joins TRBV3-1 (or the pseudogene TRBV3-2) to TRBJ1-5; D not resolved. Per the germline V gene, CDR1 is LGHDT and CDR2 is YNNKEL (reference sequence). This CDR3 comprises 20 residues. V shed 0 bases and J shed 0 bases, with 21 bases lying between them.

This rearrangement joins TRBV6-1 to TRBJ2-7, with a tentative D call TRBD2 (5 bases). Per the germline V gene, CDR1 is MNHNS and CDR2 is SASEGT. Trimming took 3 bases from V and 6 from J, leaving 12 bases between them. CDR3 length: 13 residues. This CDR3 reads CASSDLHGSEQYF. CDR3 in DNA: TGTGCCAGCAGTGACCTCCATGGGAGCGAGCAGTACTTC.

This chain's CDR3 is CASSYFPSHEQFF. In nucleotides, the CDR3 is TGTGCCAGCAGTTATTTCCCCAGTCATGAGCAGTTCTTC. V and J are TRBV6-5 and TRBJ2-1, with no clear D. This CDR3 comprises 13 residues. Germline CDR1 MNHEY, CDR2 SVGAGI. Trimming stripped 3 bases from V and 8 bases from J, with 11 bases between.

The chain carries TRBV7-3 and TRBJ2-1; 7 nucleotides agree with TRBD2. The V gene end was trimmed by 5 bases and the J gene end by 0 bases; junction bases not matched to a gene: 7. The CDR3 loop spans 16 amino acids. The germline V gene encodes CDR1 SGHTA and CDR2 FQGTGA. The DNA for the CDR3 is TGTGCCAGCAGCCAATCTAGCGGCAGCTCCTACAATGAGCAGTTCTTC. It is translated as CASSQSSGSSYNEQFF.

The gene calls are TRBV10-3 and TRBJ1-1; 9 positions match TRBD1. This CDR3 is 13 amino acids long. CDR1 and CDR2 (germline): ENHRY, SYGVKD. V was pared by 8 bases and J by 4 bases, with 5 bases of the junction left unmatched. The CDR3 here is CAISGQGTTEAFF. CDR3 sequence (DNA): TGTGCCATCTCGGGACAGGGAACCACTGAAGCTTTCTTT.

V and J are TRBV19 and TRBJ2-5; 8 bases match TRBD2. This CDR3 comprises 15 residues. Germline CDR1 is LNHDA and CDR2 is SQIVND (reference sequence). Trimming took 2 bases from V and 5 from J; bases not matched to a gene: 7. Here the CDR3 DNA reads TGTGCCAGTAGTATAATGCGGGGGGCGAAGGAGACCCAGTACTTC. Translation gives CASSIMRGAKETQYF.

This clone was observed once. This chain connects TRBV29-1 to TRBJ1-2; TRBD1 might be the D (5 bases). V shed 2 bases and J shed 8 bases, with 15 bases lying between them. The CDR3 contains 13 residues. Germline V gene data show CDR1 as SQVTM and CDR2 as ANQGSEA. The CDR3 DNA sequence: TGCAGCGTTGAATTGCCGGGGGTAGAGGGCTACACCTTC. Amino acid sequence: CSVELPGVEGYTF.

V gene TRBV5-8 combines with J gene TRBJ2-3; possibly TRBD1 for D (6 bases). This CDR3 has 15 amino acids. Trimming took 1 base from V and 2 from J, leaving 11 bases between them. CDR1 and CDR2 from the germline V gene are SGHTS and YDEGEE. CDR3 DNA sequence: TGTGCCAGCAGCTTGCTAGGACAGCTCACAGATACGCAGTATTTT. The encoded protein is CASSLLGQLTDTQYF.

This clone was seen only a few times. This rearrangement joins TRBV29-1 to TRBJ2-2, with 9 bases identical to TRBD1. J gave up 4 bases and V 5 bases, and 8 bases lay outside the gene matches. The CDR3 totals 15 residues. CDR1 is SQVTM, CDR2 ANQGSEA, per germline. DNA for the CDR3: TGCAGCGTTAGGCGGACAGGGGATACCACCGGGGAGCTGTTTTTT. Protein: CSVRRTGDTTGELFF.

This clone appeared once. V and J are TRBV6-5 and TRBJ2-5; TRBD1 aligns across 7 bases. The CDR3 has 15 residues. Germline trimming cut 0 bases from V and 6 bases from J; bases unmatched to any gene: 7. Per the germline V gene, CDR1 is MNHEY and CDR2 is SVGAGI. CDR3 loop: CASSYSPGGTQTQYF. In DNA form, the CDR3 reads TGTGCCAGCAGTTACTCGCCAGGGGGAACTCAGACCCAGTACTTC.